A selection of T cell receptor beta chains follows, all from one sample in a study of T cell responses to AZD1222 COVID-19 vaccine. Some clones are missing from TCRdb's copy, which holds only in-frame ones; the method was immunoSEQ multiplex PCR. The sample carries 150,000 to 200,000 clones, 80% to 95% recorded once. The sample consisted of peripheral blood, taken on day 0 of AZD1222 vaccination. The source is an adult in good health. Each CDR3 is given without its conserved first and last residue. A row's size may be missing; if present it is once, few, many or a size class.

clone_size,v_call,j_call,cdr3_aa
.,TRBV6-5,TRBJ2-7,ASSYGAVGEQY
.,TRBV5-4,TRBJ2-7,ASSLGIFGAKNEQY
.,TRBV10-2,TRBJ1-2,ASSDQGQDENYGYT
.,TRBV7-9,TRBJ2-3,ASSFGTGDTDTQY
.,TRBV7-2,TRBJ1-5,ASSLGPGPRIH
.,TRBV2,TRBJ1-1,ASSAGGSTEAF
.,TRBV14,TRBJ1-1,ASSESGNTEAF
.,TRBV12-3/TRBV12-4,TRBJ2-7,ASSPTTYEQY
.,TRBV7-2,TRBJ1-5,ASGQGADQPQH
.,TRBV15,TRBJ1-5,ATAPEGEYSNQPQH
.,TRBV19,TRBJ1-1,ASDTGPYTEAF
.,TRBV18,TRBJ1-3,ASFQLHSGNTIY
.,TRBV5-1,TRBJ1-2,ASSSRQGSNSNYGYT
.,TRBV2,TRBJ1-3,ASSAEGPGNTIY
.,TRBV27,TRBJ1-5,ASSSYNQPQH
.,TRBV10-1,TRBJ2-5,ASSYDPTQETQY
.,TRBV6-4,TRBJ1-2,ASSLEVFNYGYT
once,TRBV27,TRBJ1-4,ASSPRITNEKLF
.,TRBV4-2,TRBJ2-5,ASSQDRGGQETQY
.,TRBV19,TRBJ2-7,ASSITGVTYEQY
.,TRBV12-5,TRBJ1-1,ASGPGVGENTEAF
.,TRBV3-1/TRBV3-2,TRBJ1-2,ASSQGATGAKGYT
.,TRBV6-5,TRBJ1-4,ASSFQQGINEKLF